Here is one T cell receptor (beta chain) with its context. CDR1 is SEHNR and CDR2 is FQNEAQ in the germline V gene (reference sequence). Trimming removed 0 bases from V and 7 bases from J; junction bases left unmatched: 3. The CDR3 loop spans 15 amino acids. Data came from immunoSEQ multiplex PCR; TCRdb stores just in-frame clones and leaves some out. This table holds hundreds of thousands of clones, about 83% found once. This entry is derived from a study of blood T cell repertoires in COVID-19. The sequenced sample consisted of peripheral blood. The chain is built from TRBV7-9 and TRBJ1-6, with 7 bases aligning to TRBD1. The origin of this receptor is a woman in her forties or fifties who had recovered from COVID-19. The CDR3 DNA follows: TGTGCCAGCAGCTTAGCGTCGGGACAGAATTCACCCCTCCACTTT. This sequence encodes CASSLASGQNSPLHF.